This TCR beta chain was captured by sequencing in a study of cytomegalovirus exposure and HLA in healthy donors. Whole-study context: The 90 to 150 validation repertoires, a later analysis reported, used the same platform as the 666 first-cohort repertoires.

Repertoires were generated with immunoSEQ multiplex PCR, while TCRdb's copy carries only in-frame clones and drops some. The table lists some 320,000 clones, approximately 90% of them singletons. General observations from the study: Three CMV-associated chains proved CMV antigen-specific in vitro.

This clone came up many times. Its antigen is undetermined. V was trimmed by 5 bases and J by 2 bases, leaving 16 bases between them. This CDR3 has 15 residues. The germline V gene encodes CDR1 SGHTA and CDR2 FQGNSA. The clonotype originates from a woman aged 30 to 39 in good health and CMV-seropositive. The chain combines TRBV7-2 with TRBJ2-7; D might be TRBD1 (6 bases). Sample: PBMCs. The DNA for the CDR3 is TGTGCCAGCAGCACGGACAGCCCCGTCGCCTACGAGCAGTACTTC. This sequence encodes CASSTDSPVAYEQYF.